Presented here are 2 T cell receptor beta chains from one specimen sequenced in a study of spatial heterogeneity in lung cancer. Described time point: sample taken at primary tumor resection. TCRdb itself ran the 5' RACE reads through MiXCR, one entry per CDR3 protein. This table holds 90,000 to 95,000 distinct CDR3 sequences, 9.5% to 15% found once. The sample was PBMCs, taken at surgery. The source of these receptors is a male donor with early-stage non-small cell lung cancer.

The chain has TRBV28 and TRBJ2-7; D unclear. Germline V gives CDR1 MDHEN, CDR2 SYDVKM. This CDR3 spans 12 amino acids. Trimming took off 5 bases at V and 4 bases at J, with 9 bases between the two ends. CDR3 in amino acids: CASSTTVYEQYF. CDR3 in DNA: TGTGCCAGCAGTACTACGGTTTACGAGCAGTACTTC.

This clonotype has at least ten counts. The gene calls are TRBV7-3 and TRBJ2-1; D not resolved. Trimming pared 5 bases from V and 0 bases from J, leaving 5 bases between. The germline gives CDR1 SGHTA, CDR2 FQGTGA. The CDR3 is 13 residues long. CDR3 DNA: TGTGCCAGCAGCCTGGGCTCCTACAATGAGCAGTTCTTC. Translating gives CASSLGSYNEQFF.